This TCR beta chain was captured in a study of a mutant IDH1 vaccine in newly diagnosed glioma. About the research overall: There were approximately 60% males and approximately 38% females among treated patients, whose mean age was roughly 40 years. Earlier therapy was either radiotherapy, temozolomide, or both, and most got both. Study-level findings and limits: Changes in the top peripheral T cell clonotypes seemingly had no bearing on pseudoprogression. Induction of immune responses by the vaccine occurred in approximately 92% of patients.

Libraries were prepared by immunoSEQ multiplex PCR; TCRdb keeps only in-frame clonotypes and omits some of them. The data hold over 75,000 clones, with around four fifths observed a single time. As to this clone: Its antigen is undetermined.

Noted time point: baseline, week 1 (first vaccination visit). Stated treatment: pre-vaccination baseline after standard-of-care therapy. V lost 4 bases, J lost 12 bases, and 16 bases lay in between. Germline V lookup: CDR1 LNHNV, CDR2 YYDKDF (reference sequence). CDR3 size: 13 residues. The source is a man in his forties with glioma. This rearrangement joins TRBV15 to TRBJ2-1, with D perhaps being TRBD1 or TRBD2 (5 bases each). Sequences were derived from PBMCs, sampled from a glioma patient treated with radiotherapy, temozolomide or both. CDR3 bases: TGTGCCACCAGCACCCGGGACGCCAGAATGCAGTTCTTC. This translates into CATSTRDARMQFF. Full variable domain (outside the CDR3, taken from reference TRBV15 and TRBJ2-1): DAMVIQNPRYQVTQFGKPVTLSCSQTLNHNVMYWYQQKSSQAPKLLFHYYDKDFNNEADTPDNFQSRRPNTSFCFLDIRSPGLGDTAMYLCATSTRDARMQFFGPGTRLTVL.